This T cell receptor beta chain was documented in a study of T-cell reconstitution after alpha-beta-depleted transplantation in children. CDR1 and CDR2 from the germline V gene are SGHTA and FQGNSA. V was trimmed by 5 bases and J by 0 bases, leaving 8 bases between them. There are 15 residues in the CDR3. Unique molecular identifiers were used to barcode this TCRbeta library. TCRdb fed the PCR reads into MiXCR, producing one record per CDR3 protein. The sample consists of hundreds of thousands of distinct CDR3 sequences, roughly an eighth of them appearing once. The chain employs TRBV7-2 and TRBJ2-6; a possible D gene is TRBD1 (5 bases). The sequencing used PBMCs from the stem cell graft donor, collected from the stem cell graft. This TCR derives from a human donor who donated a stem cell graft to a child with combined immunodeficiency. The CDR3 sequence is CASSIDSSGANVLTF. CDR3 nucleotides: TGTGCCAGCAGCATCGACAGCTCTGGGGCCAACGTCCTGACTTTC.